This T cell receptor (beta chain) originates from a study of human T cells and chemical hapten exposure. Study-level background: Mostly female patients had alopecia areata, totalis or universalis.

V lost 5 bases, J lost 6 bases, and 4 bases lay in between. CDR3 size: 10 residues. Germline CDR1 SGHTA, CDR2 FQGNSA. Time point meaning: pre-sensitization, week 0. Treatment noted: therapeutic diphenylcyclopropenone sensitization with weekly scalp DPC. This clonotype was seen a few times. Within the library, unique molecular identifiers were attached to each individual cDNA molecule. TCRdb called the RACE reads again in MiXCR, with one record for every CDR3 protein. Seen here are 270,000 or so distinct CDR3 sequences, around 7% observed once, and the top ten hold more than 1%. The sequencing here drew on whole blood, taken in connection with sensitization to the hapten diphenylcyclopropenone (DPC). The sequence was obtained from a man aged 18-30 years with alopecia areata. Some clones in this sample may be carry-over from other donors' samples. The rearrangement joins TRBV7-2 to TRBJ1-1; D is ambiguous. CDR3 nucleotide sequence: TGTGCCAGCAGCCCCCCTGAAGCTTTCTTT. This encodes CASSPPEAFF.